This T cell receptor beta chain was identified in a study of sequential checkpoint blockade in melanoma. Overall study context: First-line arms were nivolumab then ipilimumab, or the reverse, randomized 1:1.

Treatment indicated: randomized to nivolumab then ipilimumab (arm A) or the reverse (arm B). Live CD3+CD8+ CD19− CD56− cells were sorted from PBMCs. This clone was counted a single time. Sequencing used immunoSEQ multiplex PCR; TCRdb keeps in-frame clones, though not all of them. This sample has 15,000 to 20,000 clones, with roughly 59% found just once. CDR1 and CDR2 from the germline V gene are SGDLS and YYNGEE. The V gene lost 1 base and the J gene lost 2 bases, with 16 bases spanning the gap. The CDR3 has 16 residues. The TCR sequence derives from a human donor with melanoma. The J gene is TRBJ2-7, the V gene TRBV9; possible D gene TRBD1, 6 bases. The sequencing used CD8+ T cells sorted from blood (inferred from file names), collected from a patient given nivolumab and ipilimumab in sequence. CDR3 sequence: CASSVFTGEGAYEQYF. As DNA, the CDR3 is TGTGCCAGCAGCGTATTTACGGGCGAGGGGGCCTACGAGCAGTACTTC.